This TCR beta chain derives from a study of T cells in Graves' hyperthyroidism and ophthalmopathy. The wider study: Any treatment followed the collection of peripheral blood at initial diagnosis.

RNA transcripts were the template for amplifying TCR beta CDR3 regions. Using the HTBI primer set, a first-round RT-PCR was run on the TCR CDR3. TCRdb redid the calling of the multiplex PCR reads with MiXCR, one entry per CDR3 protein. The sample holds under 600,000 distinct CDR3 sequences, roughly 15% seen once. The V end was cut by 2 bases, the J end by 5 bases, with 3 bases between. Germline V gene lookup returns CDR1 SGHTA and CDR2 FQGNSA. The CDR3 runs 11 residues. This clonotype was counted at least ten times. This TCR was sampled from a woman aged 40 to 50 with Graves' ophthalmopathy. The sequenced material came from blood. The V and J genes are TRBV7-2 and TRBJ1-1; D is unresolved. The CDR3 sequence is CASSLTTEAFF. CDR3 DNA sequence: TGTGCCAGCAGCTTAACGACTGAAGCTTTCTTT. Looking up the rest from reference TRBV7-2 and TRBJ1-1 gives the full variable domain: GAGVSQSPSNKVTEKGKDVELRCDPISGHTALYWYRQSLGQGLEFLIYFQGNSAPDKSGLPSDRFSAERTGGSVSTLTIQRTQQEDSAVYLCASSLTTEAFFGQGTRLTVV.